The rows below give T cell receptor beta chains drawn from one sample of a study of blood T cell repertoires in COVID-19. Assay: immunoSEQ multiplex PCR; the TCRdb copy retains only in-frame clones and omits some. The sample includes 150,000 to 200,000 clones, 83% of them seen just once. Input material: peripheral blood. Every receptor here comes from a human donor in a cohort sampled during active COVID-19. CDR3s include the opening cysteine and the closing phenylalanine or tryptophan. A D gene is named only where the DNA matches it firmly. Size values are once, few and many counts, or a class for expanded clones, and some rows have none.

NA	TRBV5-6	TRBJ2-7	TRBD1	TGTGCCAGCAGCGACGGGACAGGGGAAGTCTACGAGCAGTACTTC	CASSDGTGEVYEQYF
few	TRBV6-6	TRBJ2-7	NA	TGTGCCAGCAGTTACGAACTCTATGAGCAGTACTTC	CASSYELYEQYF
NA	TRBV6-2/TRBV6-3	TRBJ2-5	NA	TGTGCCAGCAGTTCGACGTGGTTGGTAGCCAGCGAGACCCAGTACTTC	CASSSTWLVASETQYF
NA	TRBV18	TRBJ2-7	NA	TGTGCCAGCTCCCTTAGGACAGAGACCTACGAGCAGTACTTC	CASSLRTETYEQYF
NA	TRBV7-3	TRBJ2-2	TRBD1	TGTGCCACCAGGAAAGCGGACAGGGGGTATCGGACCGGGGAGCTGTTTTTT	CATRKADRGYRTGELFF
NA	TRBV7-3	TRBJ2-3	TRBD2	TGTGCCAGCAGCTATGAGGGAGGGCCACCAGATACGCAGTATTTT	CASSYEGGPPDTQYF
few	TRBV18	TRBJ1-6	NA	TGTGCCAGCTCACCTGGGGCGAACTATAATTCACCCCTCCACTTT	CASSPGANYNSPLHF
NA	TRBV7-2	TRBJ2-2	TRBD1	TGTGCCAGCAGCCTTACAGGGGGCGCGCGTAACGGGGAGCTGTTTTTT	CASSLTGGARNGELFF
NA	TRBV5-4	TRBJ1-2	TRBD1	TGTGCCAGCAGCGATGCAGGGGGCAGGAACTATGGCTACACCTTC	CASSDAGGRNYGYTF
NA	TRBV7-2	TRBJ2-3	TRBD2	TGTGCCAGCAGCCTGACTAGCGGGGGGGCCAGGGATACGCAGTATTTT	CASSLTSGGARDTQYF
NA	TRBV6-2/TRBV6-3	TRBJ2-1	TRBD2	TGTGCCAGCAGTCCCCGGGGGGGGCACTACAATGAGCAGTTCTTC	CASSPRGGHYNEQFF
NA	TRBV11-2	TRBJ1-1	NA	TGTGCCAGCAGCTTAGACAGGTACGCTGAAGCTTTCTTT	CASSLDRYAEAFF
NA	TRBV27	TRBJ1-6	NA	TGTGCCAGCAGTGGCCTCGGGGGCTCCTATAATTCACCCCTCCACTTT	CASSGLGGSYNSPLHF
NA	TRBV7-9	TRBJ2-7	NA	TGTGCCAGCAGCTTAGTAGGCGAGGGGGAGCGAGACTACGAGCAGTACTTC	CASSLVGEGERDYEQYF
once	TRBV27	TRBJ2-1	NA	TGTGCCAGCAGTTTACGCAGAGGCGAGGTATTAGTGGACAATGAGCAGTTCTTC	CASSLRRGEVLVDNEQFF
NA	TRBV9	TRBJ1-1	TRBD1	TGTGCCAGCAGCGTCGCCGGGACAGGGGGTGGTGAAGCTTTCTTT	CASSVAGTGGGEAFF
NA	TRBV7-3	TRBJ2-6	NA	TGTGCCAGCAGCTTACTGTCTGCGTCCATACAACTATCTGGGGCCAACGTCCTGACTTTC	CASSLLSASIQLSGANVLTF
NA	TRBV28	TRBJ1-1	NA	TGTGCCAGCAGTCCAGGGGTAACTGAAGCTTTCTTT	CASSPGVTEAFF
few	TRBV19	TRBJ1-5	NA	TGTGCCAGTAGTAGCGGTCAGCCCCAGCATTTT	CASSSGQPQHF
NA	TRBV4-1	TRBJ2-7	NA	TGCGCCAGCAGCCAAGATTCACGAGCGGGTAATTCCTACGAGCAGTACTTC	CASSQDSRAGNSYEQYF
NA	TRBV27	TRBJ1-5	TRBD1	TGTGCCAGCAGTTTCCGGACAGGGGGGGATCAGCCCCAGCATTTT	CASSFRTGGDQPQHF
NA	TRBV27	TRBJ1-5	TRBD1	TGTGCCAGCAGTCCCTGGGGACAGGGGCGCAATCAGCCCCAGCATTTT	CASSPWGQGRNQPQHF
NA	TRBV6-5	TRBJ1-1	NA	TGTGCCAGCTCCTGGGGCAGGGCGAACACTGAAGCTTTCTTT	CASSWGRANTEAFF
NA	TRBV28	TRBJ1-4	NA	TGTGCCAGCAGTTCCACAGGGTCAACTAATGAAAAACTGTTTTTT	CASSSTGSTNEKLFF
NA	TRBV7-2	TRBJ2-7	NA	TGTGCCAGCAGCTCCTCCGATTTAGCTCTACTCGAGCAGTACTTC	CASSSSDLALLEQYF